These T cell receptor beta chains were read from a single sample in a study of naive and memory T cell subsets. TCRdb used MiXCR to reprocess the UMI-ligation and nested PCR reads, holding one entry per CDR3 protein. The data show approximately 21,000 distinct CDR3 sequences, roughly 6% seen once. Material: skin, obtained from a tuberculin skin test site. These receptors originate from an adult in good health. The CDR3 runs from the conserved cysteine through the conserved F or W. D genes are given only for firm matches. Clone size is not always given. Where it is, it says once, few, many or a class for expanded clones.

.	TRBV29-1	medium-sized	TRBJ2-2	TGCAGCGTTGAAACAGATCCTACCGGGGAGCTGTTTTTT	CSVETDPTGELFF
TRBD2	TRBV19	few	TRBJ2-1	TGTGCCAGTAGTTCCCTAGCGGGAGGTGAGCAGTTCTTC	CASSSLAGGEQFF
.	TRBV2	few	TRBJ1-3	TGTGCCAGCCAAGCCGGAAACACCATATATTTT	CASQAGNTIYF
TRBD2	TRBV20-1	many	TRBJ2-1	TGCAGTGCTAGAGATTCGGCTAGCGGGAGTCTCAATGAGCAGTTCTTC	CSARDSASGSLNEQFF
TRBD1	TRBV7-9	many	TRBJ2-1	TGTGCCAGCAGCGGCGGGACAGGAGTTGCCTACAATGAGCAGTTCTTC	CASSGGTGVAYNEQFF
.	TRBV20-1	many	TRBJ2-7	TGCAGTGCTAGAGATTATAGGGGTCGAGACTCCTACGAGCAGTACTTC	CSARDYRGRDSYEQYF
TRBD1	TRBV20-1	.	TRBJ1-1	TGCAGTGCTAGTAGAACGGACAGGGGGCACACTGAAGCTTTCTTT	CSASRTDRGHTEAFF
TRBD2	TRBV5-1	many	TRBJ2-5	TGCGCCAGCAGCTCGGGACTACGAGAGACCCAGTACTTC	CASSSGLRETQYF
TRBD2	TRBV12-3/TRBV12-4	.	TRBJ2-1	TGTGCCAGCAGTTTAGATTTCGGGAGGGCCTACAATGAGCAGTTCTTC	CASSLDFGRAYNEQFF
.	TRBV5-6	many	TRBJ2-7	TGTGCCAGCAGCTTTGGACAGTCCTCCTACGAGCAGTACTTC	CASSFGQSSYEQYF
TRBD1	TRBV5-6	many	TRBJ2-3	TGTGCCAGCAGCGTACCGGGACAGACGATCCATACGCAGTATTTT	CASSVPGQTIHTQYF
TRBD1	TRBV12-3/TRBV12-4	medium-sized	TRBJ2-1	TGTGCCAGCAGCAGACAGGGGGATGAGCAGTTCTTC	CASSRQGDEQFF
TRBD1	TRBV20-1	many	TRBJ1-4	TGCAGTACCGAAGGACAGGGCCGAGGTGAAAAACTGTTTTTT	CSTEGQGRGEKLFF
TRBD2	TRBV7-9	many	TRBJ2-3	TGTGCTCTTCAGCCGGGACTAGCGGGAGGATGGGATGTCACAGATACGCAGTATTTT	CALQPGLAGGWDVTDTQYF
.	TRBV9	.	TRBJ1-1	TGTGCCAGCAGCTTGGGACAGAACACTGAAGCTTTCTTT	CASSLGQNTEAFF
TRBD2	TRBV6-4	.	TRBJ2-3	TGTGCCAGCAGTGAACTAGCGGGTCGCACAGATACGCAGTATTTT	CASSELAGRTDTQYF
.	TRBV7-2	many	TRBJ2-2	TGTGCCAGCAGCCTACAAACTTTAACCGGGGAGCTGTTTTTT	CASSLQTLTGELFF
TRBD2	TRBV19	many	TRBJ2-1	TGTGCCAGTAGTATCTCAGGACTAGCGGGAGCCGCGGGGAACAATGAGCAGTTCTTC	CASSISGLAGAAGNNEQFF
.	TRBV7-6	many	TRBJ2-1	TGTGCCACCACTCTTACCGGGACTGCTAACTACAATGAGCAGTTCTTC	CATTLTGTANYNEQFF